This T cell receptor beta chain was obtained from a study of blood T cell repertoires in COVID-19. Across the whole study: In each case, the material was cDNA or gDNA derived from T cells, B-cell-depleted T cells, or PBMCs.

Recruited during active infection, patients (from Seattle) were subsequently followed longitudinally. As processed by the authors: How many nucleated cells were present was estimated from reference gene primer amplification. Produced via immunoSEQ multiplex PCR; TCRdb's table is partial and in-frame only. V, J and clone size reflect that table, while D and trimming were determined from the DNA. Found here are almost 400,000 clones, 87% of them singletons; the top ten hold roughly 2%. Germline lookup yields CDR1 MNHNY and CDR2 SVGAGI (reference sequence). Between the trimmed V and J ends, which lost 7 bases and 5 bases, there was a span of 12 bases. There are 13 residues in the CDR3.

Sequenced: peripheral blood. This rearrangement joins TRBV6-6 to TRBJ2-1; D perhaps matches TRBD1 (6 bases). This sequence was found in a woman between 55 and 75 years old with COVID-19, enrolled during active disease. CDR3: CASNRVGNNEQFF. The CDR3 DNA sequence: TGTGCCAGCAACAGGGTTGGTAACAATGAGCAGTTCTTC.